A selection of T cell receptor beta chains follows, all from one sample in a study of PD-1 blockade in classical Hodgkin lymphoma. Here immunoSEQ multiplex PCR was the method, and the copy in TCRdb shows in-frame clones only, minus some. In the table there are approximately 24,000 clones, 82% of which are singletons. This specimen consisted of peripheral blood mononuclear cells (PBMCs), obtained before the second cycle of nivolumab. The receptors here all came from a human donor with classical Hodgkin lymphoma. The CDR3 runs from the conserved cysteine through the conserved F or W. D genes are given only for firm matches. The listing skips clone size in some rows; elsewhere it reads once, few, many or a size class.

size,J,V,D,CDR3,DNA
NA,TRBJ1-2,TRBV7-2,NA,CASSSEQGYGYTF,TGTGCCAGCAGCTCGGAACAGGGATATGGCTACACCTTC
NA,TRBJ1-2,TRBV28,TRBD1,CASSSSDRVYGYTF,TGTGCCAGCAGTTCTTCCGACAGGGTCTATGGCTACACCTTC
NA,TRBJ1-3,TRBV7-9,NA,CASKGGNTIYF,TGTGCCAGCAAGGGGGGAAACACCATATATTTT
NA,TRBJ1-6,TRBV28,TRBD1,CASSLGTGMEGGVTPLHF,TGTGCCAGCAGTTTGGGGACAGGGATGGAGGGTGGGGTGACGCCACTCCACTTT
NA,TRBJ1-5,TRBV11-1,NA,CASSLFGGQPQHF,TGTGCCAGCAGCTTGTTCGGCGGGCAGCCCCAGCATTTT
NA,TRBJ2-7,TRBV6-1,NA,CASSEEQGSSYEQYF,TGTGCCAGCAGTGAAGAACAGGGTAGCTCCTACGAGCAGTACTTC
few,TRBJ1-2,TRBV19,TRBD1,CASSTWDRGLYGYTF,TGTGCCAGTAGTACCTGGGACAGGGGGCTGTATGGCTACACCTTC
NA,TRBJ1-1,TRBV6-6,NA,CASSYPSVGSTEAFF,TGTGCCAGCAGTTACCCTTCCGTAGGGAGCACTGAAGCTTTCTTT
NA,TRBJ1-4,TRBV6-4,NA,CAKALELFF,TGTGCCAAAGCCTTGGAGTTGTTTTTT
NA,TRBJ1-6,TRBV27,TRBD1,CASSSPDRGLSSPLHF,TGTGCCAGCAGCTCACCCGACAGGGGGCTTAGTTCACCCCTCCACTTT
once,TRBJ2-7,TRBV4-1,NA,CASSQVLDGGSSYEQYF,TGCGCCAGCAGCCAAGTTCTGGACGGAGGAAGCTCCTACGAGCAGTACTTC
once,TRBJ1-3,TRBV9,NA,CASSPRPSSGNTIYF,TGTGCCAGCAGCCCCAGGCCCAGCTCTGGAAACACCATATATTTT
NA,TRBJ1-2,TRBV9,NA,CASSVGGESNSYTF,TGTGCCAGCAGCGTTGGAGGGGAAAGCAATTCCTACACCTTC
NA,TRBJ2-2,TRBV4-1,NA,CASSQVGGGAGELFF,TGCGCCAGCAGCCAAGTCGGCGGGGGCGCCGGGGAGCTGTTTTTT
NA,TRBJ2-4,TRBV19,NA,CASSIRGAKNIQYF,TGTGCCAGTAGTATTAGGGGAGCCAAAAACATTCAGTACTTC